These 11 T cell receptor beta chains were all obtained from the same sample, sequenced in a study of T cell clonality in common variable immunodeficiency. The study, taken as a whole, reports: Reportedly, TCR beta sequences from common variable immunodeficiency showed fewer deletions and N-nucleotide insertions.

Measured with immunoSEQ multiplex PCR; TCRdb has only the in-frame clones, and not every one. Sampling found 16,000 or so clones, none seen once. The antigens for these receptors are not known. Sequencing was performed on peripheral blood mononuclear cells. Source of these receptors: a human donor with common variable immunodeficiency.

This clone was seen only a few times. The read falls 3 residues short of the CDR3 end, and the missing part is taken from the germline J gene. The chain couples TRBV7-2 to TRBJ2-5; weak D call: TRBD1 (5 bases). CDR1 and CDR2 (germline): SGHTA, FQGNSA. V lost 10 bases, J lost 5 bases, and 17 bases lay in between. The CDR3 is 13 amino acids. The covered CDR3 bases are TGTGCCACCCGGCAGGGAAACGAGGAGACC. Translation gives CATRQGNEET. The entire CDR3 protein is CATRQGNEETQYF.

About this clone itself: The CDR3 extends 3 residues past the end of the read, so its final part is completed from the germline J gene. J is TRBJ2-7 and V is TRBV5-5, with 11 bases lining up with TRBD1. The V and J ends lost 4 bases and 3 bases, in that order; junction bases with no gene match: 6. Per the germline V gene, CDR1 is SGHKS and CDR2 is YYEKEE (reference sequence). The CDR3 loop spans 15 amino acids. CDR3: CASSRTGGAGYEQYF. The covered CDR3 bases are TGTGCCAGCAGCCGGACAGGGGGCGCAGGCTACGAG.

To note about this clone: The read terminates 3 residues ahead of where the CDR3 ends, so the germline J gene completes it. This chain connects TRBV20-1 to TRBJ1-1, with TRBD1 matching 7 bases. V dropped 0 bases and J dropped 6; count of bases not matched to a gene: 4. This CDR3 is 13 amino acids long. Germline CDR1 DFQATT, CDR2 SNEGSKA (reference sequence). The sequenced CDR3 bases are TGCAGTGCTAGAGACGCTGGGACAGCTGAA. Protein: CSARDAGTAE. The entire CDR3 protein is CSARDAGTAEAFF.

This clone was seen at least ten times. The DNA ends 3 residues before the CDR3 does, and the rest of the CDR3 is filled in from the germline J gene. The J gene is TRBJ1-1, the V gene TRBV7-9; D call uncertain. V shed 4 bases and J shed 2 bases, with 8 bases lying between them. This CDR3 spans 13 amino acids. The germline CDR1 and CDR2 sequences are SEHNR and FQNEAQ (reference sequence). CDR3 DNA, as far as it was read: TGTGCCAGCAGCTCTACTGTAAACACTGAA. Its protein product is CASSSTVNTE. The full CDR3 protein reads CASSSTVNTEAFF.

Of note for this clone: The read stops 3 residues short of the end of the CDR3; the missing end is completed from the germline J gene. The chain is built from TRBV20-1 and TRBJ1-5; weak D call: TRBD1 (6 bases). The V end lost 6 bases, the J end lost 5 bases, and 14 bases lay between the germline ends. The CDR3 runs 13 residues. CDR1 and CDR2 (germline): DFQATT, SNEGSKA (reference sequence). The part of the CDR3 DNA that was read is TGCAGTGCAAAGAATCAGGGGTATCAGCCC. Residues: CSAKNQGYQP. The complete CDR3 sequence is CSAKNQGYQPQHF.

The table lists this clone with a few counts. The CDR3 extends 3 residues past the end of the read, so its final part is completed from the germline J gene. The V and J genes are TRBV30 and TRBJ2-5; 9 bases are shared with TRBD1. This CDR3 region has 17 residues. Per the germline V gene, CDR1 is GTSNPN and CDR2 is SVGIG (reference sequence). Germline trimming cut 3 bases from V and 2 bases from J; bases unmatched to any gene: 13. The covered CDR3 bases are TGTGCCTGGAGCCCGGGACAGGGTCCTTTGTGGCAAGAGACC. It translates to CAWSPGQGPLWQET. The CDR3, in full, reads CAWSPGQGPLWQETQYF.

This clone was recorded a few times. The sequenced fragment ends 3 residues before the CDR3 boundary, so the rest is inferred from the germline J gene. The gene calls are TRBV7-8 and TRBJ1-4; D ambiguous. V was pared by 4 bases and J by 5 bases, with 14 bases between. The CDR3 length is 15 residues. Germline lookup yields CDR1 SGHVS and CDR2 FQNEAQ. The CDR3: CASSSPGLANEKLFF. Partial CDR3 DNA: TGTGCCAGCAGCTCCCCCGGGTTGGCCAATGAAAAA.

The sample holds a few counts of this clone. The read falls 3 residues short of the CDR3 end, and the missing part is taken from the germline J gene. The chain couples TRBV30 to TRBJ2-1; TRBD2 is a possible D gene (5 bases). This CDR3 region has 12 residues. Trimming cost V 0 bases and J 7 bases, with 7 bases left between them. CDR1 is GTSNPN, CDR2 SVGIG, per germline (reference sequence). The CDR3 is CAWSVLGNEQFF. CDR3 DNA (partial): TGTGCCTGGAGTGTACTAGGGAATGAG.

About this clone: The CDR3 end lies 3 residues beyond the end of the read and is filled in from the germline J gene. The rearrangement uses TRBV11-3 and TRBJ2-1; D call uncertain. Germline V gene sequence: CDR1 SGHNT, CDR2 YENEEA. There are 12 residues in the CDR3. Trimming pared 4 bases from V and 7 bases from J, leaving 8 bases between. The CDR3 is CASSSLYNEQFF. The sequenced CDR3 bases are TGTGCCAGCAGCTCCCTGTATAATGAG.

Partial CDR3 DNA: TGTGCCAGTAGTATAGATCTTTCTTATGGC. It specifies CASSIDLSYG. The whole CDR3 sequence reads CASSIDLSYGYTF. The chain recombines TRBV19 with TRBJ1-2; D gene unclear. The CDR3 extends 3 residues past the end of the read, so its final part is completed from the germline J gene. The V and J ends lost 0 bases and 5 bases respectively, with 7 bases between them. CDR3 length equals 13 residues. Germline V gene sequence: CDR1 LNHDA, CDR2 SQIVND (reference sequence).

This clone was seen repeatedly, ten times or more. The CDR3 loop reads CSASGGNTLLQVNEQFF. The CDR3 bases that were read are TGCAGTGCAAGCGGGGGGAACACCCTCCTACAAGTCAATGAG. This chain connects TRBV20-1 to TRBJ2-1; 9 bases are a match to TRBD2. Read sequence stops 3 residues before the CDR3 end, and the germline J gene provides the missing end. The trim removed 6 bases at V and 6 bases at J, leaving 18 bases unmatched. The CDR3 is 17 amino acids. CDR1 and CDR2 from the germline V gene are DFQATT and SNEGSKA (reference sequence).